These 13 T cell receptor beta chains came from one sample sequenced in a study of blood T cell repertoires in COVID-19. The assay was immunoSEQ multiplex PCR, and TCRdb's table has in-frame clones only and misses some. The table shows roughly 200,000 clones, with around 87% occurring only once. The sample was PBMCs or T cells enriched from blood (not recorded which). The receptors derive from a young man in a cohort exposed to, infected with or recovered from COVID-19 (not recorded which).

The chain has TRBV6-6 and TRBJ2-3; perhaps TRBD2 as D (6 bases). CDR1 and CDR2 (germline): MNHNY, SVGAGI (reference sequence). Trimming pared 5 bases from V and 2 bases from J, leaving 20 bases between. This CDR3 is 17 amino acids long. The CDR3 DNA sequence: TGTGCCAGCAGTCCTGCCGGTGGGGACTTAGCCACAGATACGCAGTATTTT. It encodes CASSPAGGDLATDTQYF.

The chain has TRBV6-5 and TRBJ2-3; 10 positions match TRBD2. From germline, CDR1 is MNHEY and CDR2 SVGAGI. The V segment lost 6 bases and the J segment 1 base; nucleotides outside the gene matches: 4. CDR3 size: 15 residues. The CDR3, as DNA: TGTGCCAGCAGACCCCTAGCGGGAGGCACAGATACGCAGTATTTT. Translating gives CASRPLAGGTDTQYF.

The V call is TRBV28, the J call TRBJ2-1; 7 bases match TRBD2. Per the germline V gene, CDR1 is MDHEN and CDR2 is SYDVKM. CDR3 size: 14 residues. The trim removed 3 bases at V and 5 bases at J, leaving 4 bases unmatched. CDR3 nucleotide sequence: TGTGCCAGCAGTTTTGAGCGGGGAAACAATGAGCAGTTCTTC. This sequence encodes CASSFERGNNEQFF.

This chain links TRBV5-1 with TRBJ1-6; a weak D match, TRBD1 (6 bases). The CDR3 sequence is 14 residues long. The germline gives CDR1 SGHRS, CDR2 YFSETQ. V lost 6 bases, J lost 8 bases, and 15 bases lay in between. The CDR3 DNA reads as TGCGCCAGCAATGACCGCGCAGGGGATTCACCCCTCCACTTT. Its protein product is CASNDRAGDSPLHF.

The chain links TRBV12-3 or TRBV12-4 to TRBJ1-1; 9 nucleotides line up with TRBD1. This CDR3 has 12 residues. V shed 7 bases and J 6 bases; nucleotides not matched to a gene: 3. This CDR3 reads CASIGTGPEAFF. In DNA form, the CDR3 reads TGTGCCAGCATTGGGACAGGGCCTGAAGCTTTCTTT.

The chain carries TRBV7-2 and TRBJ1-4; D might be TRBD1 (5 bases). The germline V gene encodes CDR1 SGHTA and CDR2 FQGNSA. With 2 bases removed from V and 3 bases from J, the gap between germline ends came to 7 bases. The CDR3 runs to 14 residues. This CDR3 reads CASSLTGSNEKLFF. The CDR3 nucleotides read TGTGCCAGCAGCTTAACAGGCTCTAATGAAAAACTGTTTTTT.

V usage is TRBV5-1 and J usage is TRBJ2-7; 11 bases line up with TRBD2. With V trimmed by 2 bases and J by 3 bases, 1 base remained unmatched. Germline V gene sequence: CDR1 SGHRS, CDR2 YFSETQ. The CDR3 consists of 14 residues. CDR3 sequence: CASSFLAGGYEQYF. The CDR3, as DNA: TGCGCCAGCAGCTTCCTAGCGGGAGGCTACGAGCAGTACTTC.

The CDR3 loop reads CASSSTPRLAGLEDTQYF. The CDR3, as DNA: TGTGCCAGCAGCTCTACCCCCCGACTAGCGGGATTGGAGGATACGCAGTATTTT. The V gene is TRBV9, the J gene TRBJ2-3; 11 bases agree with TRBD2. The CDR3 loop spans 18 amino acids. Losses at the gene ends were 4 bases for V and 6 bases for J; bases not matched to a gene: 16. CDR1 and CDR2 (germline): SGDLS, YYNGEE.

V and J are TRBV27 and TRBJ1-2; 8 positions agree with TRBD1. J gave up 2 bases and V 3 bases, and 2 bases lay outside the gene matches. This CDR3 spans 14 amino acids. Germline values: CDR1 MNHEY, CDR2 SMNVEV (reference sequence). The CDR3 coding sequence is TGTGCCAGCAGTTTTTCAGGGGGCAACTATGGCTACACCTTC. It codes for CASSFSGGNYGYTF.

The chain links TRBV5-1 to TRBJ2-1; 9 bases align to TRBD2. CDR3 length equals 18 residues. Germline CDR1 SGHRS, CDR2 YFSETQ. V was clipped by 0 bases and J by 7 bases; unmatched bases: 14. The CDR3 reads CASSLAHNLAGAVNEQFF. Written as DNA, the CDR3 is TGCGCCAGCAGCTTGGCCCATAATTTAGCGGGAGCGGTAAATGAGCAGTTCTTC.

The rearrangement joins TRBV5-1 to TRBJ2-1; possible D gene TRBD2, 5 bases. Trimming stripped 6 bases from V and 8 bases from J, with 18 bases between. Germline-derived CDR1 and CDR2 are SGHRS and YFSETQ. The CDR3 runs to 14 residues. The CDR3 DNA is TGCGCCAGCACCCTAGCAATCGCGGTCGATGAGCAGTTCTTC. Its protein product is CASTLAIAVDEQFF.

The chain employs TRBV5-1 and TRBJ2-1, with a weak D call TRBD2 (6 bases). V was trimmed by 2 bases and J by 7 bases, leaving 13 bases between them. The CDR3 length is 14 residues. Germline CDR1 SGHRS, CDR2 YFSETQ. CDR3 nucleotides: TGCGCCAGCAGCTTAGGGGACTGGGTGAATGAGCAGTTCTTC. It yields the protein CASSLGDWVNEQFF.

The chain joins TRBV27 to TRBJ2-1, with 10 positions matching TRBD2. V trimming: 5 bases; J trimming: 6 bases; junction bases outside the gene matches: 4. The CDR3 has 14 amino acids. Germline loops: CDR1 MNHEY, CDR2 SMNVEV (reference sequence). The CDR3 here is CASSPSGSINEQFF. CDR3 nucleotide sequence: TGTGCCAGCAGTCCTAGCGGGAGCATCAATGAGCAGTTCTTC.